This T cell receptor beta chain was sequenced in a study of T cell responses to AZD1222 COVID-19 vaccine. This CDR3 comprises 15 residues. The germline CDR1 and CDR2 sequences are SGHTA and FQGNSA. Trimming took 3 bases from V and 0 from J, leaving 9 bases between them. TCRdb keeps only in-frame clones here, not all; method: immunoSEQ multiplex PCR. The sample records about 150,000 clones, about 87% being singletons. The chain combines TRBV7-2 with TRBJ1-3; D gene unclear. The specimen comprised peripheral blood, sampled on day 0 of MenACWY control vaccination. The TCR comes from an adult in good health. The CDR3 coding sequence is TGTGCCAGCAGCTTCCAGGTTCACTCTGGAAACACCATATATTTT. Residues: CASSFQVHSGNTIYF.